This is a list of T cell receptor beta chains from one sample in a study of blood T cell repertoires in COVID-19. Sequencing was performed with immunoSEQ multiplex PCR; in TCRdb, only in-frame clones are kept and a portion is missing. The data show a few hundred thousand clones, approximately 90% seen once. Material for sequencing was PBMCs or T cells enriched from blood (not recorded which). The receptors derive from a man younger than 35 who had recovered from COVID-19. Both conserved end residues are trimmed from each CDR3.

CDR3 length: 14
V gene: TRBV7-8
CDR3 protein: ASSFGRGTYAETQY

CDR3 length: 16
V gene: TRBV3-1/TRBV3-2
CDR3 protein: ASSTTLGDRGNTGELF

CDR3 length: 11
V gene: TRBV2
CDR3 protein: AIRTGSGNTIY

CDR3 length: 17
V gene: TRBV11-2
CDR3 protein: ASSKRRLAGGLNIYEQY

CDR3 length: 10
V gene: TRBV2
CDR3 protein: ASSEGRVGKY

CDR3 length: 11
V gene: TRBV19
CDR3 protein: ASSISPGQPQH

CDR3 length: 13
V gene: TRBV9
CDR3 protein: ASSVSSGGADTQY

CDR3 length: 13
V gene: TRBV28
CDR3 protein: ASSNSGTANYGYT

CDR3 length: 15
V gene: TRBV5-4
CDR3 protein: ASSLRLRGPYVYGYT

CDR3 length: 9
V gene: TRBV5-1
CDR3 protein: ASSLQGRYT

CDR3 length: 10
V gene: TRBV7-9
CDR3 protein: ASSTGGQPQH

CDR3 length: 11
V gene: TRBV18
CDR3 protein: ASSPFRVEKLF

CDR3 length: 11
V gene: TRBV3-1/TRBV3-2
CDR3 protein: ASSPDPGAKQY

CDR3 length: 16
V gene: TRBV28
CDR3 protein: ASSIGRTAALAKNIQY

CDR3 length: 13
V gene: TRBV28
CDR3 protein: ASSLTGASTDTQY

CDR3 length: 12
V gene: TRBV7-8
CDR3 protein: ASSLGEGNQPQH

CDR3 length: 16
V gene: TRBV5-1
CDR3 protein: ASSLADVAGLYYNEQF

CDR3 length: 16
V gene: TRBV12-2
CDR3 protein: ASRFRVSDSRDFAEAF

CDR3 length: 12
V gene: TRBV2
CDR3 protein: ASSWDTFQETQY

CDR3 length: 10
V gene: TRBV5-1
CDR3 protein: ASSLGAYEQY

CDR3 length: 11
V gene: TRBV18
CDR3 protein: ASSPGLNTEAF

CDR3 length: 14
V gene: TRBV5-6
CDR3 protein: ASSRKLSSSGNTIY

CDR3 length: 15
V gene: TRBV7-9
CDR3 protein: ASSPPTGAPLTDTQY

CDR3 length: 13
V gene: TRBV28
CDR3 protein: ATSSGVWGANVLT

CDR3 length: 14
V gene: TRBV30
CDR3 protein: AWSGGSRGRGDTQY